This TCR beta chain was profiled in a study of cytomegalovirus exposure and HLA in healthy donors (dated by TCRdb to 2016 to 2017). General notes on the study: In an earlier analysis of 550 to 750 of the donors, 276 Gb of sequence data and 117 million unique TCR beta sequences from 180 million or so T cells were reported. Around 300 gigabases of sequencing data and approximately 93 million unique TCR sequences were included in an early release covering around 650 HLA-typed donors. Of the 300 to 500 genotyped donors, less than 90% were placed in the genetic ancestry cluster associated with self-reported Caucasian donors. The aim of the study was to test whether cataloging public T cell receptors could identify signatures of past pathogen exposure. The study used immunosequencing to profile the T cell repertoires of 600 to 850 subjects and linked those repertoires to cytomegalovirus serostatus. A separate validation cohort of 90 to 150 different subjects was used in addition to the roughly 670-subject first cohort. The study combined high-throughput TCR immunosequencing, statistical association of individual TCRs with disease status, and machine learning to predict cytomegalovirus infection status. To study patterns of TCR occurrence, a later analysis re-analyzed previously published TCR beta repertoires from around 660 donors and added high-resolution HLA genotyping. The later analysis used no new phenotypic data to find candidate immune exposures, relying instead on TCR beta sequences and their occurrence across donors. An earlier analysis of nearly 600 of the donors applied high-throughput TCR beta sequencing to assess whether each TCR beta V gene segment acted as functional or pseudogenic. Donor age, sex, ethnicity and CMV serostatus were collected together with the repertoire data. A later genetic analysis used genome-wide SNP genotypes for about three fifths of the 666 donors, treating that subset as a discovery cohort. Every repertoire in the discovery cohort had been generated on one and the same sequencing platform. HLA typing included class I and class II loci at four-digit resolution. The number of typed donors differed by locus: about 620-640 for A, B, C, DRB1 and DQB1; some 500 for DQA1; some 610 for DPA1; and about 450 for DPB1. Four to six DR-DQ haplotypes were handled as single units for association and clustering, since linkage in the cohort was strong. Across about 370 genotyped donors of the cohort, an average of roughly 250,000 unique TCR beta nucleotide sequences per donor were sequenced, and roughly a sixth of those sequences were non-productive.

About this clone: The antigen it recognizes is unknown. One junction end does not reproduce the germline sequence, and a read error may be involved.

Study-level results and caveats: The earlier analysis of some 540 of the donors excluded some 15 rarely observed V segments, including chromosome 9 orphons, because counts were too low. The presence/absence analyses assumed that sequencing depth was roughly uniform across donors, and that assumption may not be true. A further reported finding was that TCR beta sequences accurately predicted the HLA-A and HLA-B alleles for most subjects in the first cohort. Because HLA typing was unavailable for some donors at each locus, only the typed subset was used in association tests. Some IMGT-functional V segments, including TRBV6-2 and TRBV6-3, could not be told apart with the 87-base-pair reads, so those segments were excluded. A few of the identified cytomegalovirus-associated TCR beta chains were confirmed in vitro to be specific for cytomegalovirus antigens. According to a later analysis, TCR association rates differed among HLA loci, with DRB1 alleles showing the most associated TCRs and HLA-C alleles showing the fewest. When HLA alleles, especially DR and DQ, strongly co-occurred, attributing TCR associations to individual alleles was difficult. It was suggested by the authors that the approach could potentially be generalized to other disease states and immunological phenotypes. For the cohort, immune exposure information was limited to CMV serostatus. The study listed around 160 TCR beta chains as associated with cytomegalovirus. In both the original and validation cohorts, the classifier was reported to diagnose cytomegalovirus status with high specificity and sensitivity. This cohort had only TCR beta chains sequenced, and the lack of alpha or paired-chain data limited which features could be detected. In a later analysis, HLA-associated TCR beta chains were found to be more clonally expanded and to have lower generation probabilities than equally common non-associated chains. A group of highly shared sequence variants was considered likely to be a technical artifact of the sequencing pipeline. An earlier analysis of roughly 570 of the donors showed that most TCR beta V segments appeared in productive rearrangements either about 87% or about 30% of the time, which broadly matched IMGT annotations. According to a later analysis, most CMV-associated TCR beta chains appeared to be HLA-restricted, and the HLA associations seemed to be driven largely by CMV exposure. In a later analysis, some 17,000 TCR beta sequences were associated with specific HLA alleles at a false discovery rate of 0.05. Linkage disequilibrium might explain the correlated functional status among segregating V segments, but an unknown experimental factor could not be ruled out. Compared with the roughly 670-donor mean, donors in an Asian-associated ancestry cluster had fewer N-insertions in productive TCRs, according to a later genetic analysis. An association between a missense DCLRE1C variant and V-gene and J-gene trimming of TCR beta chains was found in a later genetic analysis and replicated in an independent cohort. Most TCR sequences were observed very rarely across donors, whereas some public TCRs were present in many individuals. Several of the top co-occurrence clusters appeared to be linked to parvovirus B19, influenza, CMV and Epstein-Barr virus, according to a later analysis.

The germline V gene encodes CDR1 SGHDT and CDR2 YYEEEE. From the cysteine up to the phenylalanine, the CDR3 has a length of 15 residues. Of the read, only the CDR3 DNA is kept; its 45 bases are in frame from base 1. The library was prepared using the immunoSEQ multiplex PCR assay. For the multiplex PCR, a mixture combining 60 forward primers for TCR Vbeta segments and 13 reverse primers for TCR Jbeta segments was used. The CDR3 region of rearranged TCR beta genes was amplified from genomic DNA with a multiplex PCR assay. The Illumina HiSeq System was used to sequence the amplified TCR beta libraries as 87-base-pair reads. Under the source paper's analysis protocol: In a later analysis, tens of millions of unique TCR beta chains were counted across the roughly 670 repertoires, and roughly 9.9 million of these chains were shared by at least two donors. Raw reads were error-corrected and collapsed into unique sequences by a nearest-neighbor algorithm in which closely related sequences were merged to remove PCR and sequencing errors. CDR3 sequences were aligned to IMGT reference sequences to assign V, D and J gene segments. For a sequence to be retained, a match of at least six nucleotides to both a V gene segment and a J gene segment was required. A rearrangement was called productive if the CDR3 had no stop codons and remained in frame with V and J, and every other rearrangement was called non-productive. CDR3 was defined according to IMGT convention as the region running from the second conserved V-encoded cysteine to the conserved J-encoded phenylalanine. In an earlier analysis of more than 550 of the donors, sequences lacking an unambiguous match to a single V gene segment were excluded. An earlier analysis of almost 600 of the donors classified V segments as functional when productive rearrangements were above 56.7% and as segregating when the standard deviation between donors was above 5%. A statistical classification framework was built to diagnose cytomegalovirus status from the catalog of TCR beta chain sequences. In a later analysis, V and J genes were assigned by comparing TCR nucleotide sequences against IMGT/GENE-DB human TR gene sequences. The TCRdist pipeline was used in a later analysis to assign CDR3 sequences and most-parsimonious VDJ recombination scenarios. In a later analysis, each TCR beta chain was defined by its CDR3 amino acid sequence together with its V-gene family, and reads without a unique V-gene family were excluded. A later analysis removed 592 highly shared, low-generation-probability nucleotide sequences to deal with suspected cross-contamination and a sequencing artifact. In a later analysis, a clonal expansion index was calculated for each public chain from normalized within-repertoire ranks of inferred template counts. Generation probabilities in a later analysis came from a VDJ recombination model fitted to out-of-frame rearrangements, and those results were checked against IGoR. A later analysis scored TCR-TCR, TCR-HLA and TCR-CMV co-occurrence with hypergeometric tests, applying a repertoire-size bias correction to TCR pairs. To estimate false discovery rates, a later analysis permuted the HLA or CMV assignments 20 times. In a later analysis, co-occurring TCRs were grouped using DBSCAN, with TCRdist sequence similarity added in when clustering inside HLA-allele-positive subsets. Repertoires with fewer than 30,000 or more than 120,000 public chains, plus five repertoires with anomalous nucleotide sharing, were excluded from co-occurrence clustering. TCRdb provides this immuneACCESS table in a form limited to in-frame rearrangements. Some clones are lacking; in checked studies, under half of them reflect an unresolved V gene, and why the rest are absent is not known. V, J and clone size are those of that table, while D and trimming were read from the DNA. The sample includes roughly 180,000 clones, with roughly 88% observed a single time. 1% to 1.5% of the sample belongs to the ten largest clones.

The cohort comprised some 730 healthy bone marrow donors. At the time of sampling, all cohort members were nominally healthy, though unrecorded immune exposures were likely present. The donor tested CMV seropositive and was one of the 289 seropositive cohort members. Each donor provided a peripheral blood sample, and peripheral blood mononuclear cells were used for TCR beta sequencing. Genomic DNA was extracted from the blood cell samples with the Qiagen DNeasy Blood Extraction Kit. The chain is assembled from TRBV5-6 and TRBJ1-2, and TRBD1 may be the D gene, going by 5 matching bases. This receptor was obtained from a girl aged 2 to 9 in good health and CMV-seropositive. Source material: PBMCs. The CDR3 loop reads CASSWDSRFNYGYPF. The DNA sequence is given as TGTGCCAGCAGCTGGGACTCCCGGTTTAACTATGGCTACCCCTTC.